This T cell receptor beta chain was identified in a study of T cells after yellow fever vaccination. As TCR cDNA was made by 5'RACE template switching, a universal primer site and UMIs were added. One entry per CDR3 protein results from TCRdb running MiXCR on the 5' RACE reads. The sample has approximately 350,000 distinct CDR3 sequences; 11% are singletons. This clonotype has more than one count but fewer than ten. What it binds is unknown. Whole-study findings and limits: Clones that expanded after primary vaccination mostly reappeared after the booster (96% CD4, 70% to 90% CD8).

V lost 10 bases to trimming and J lost 0 bases, with 10 bases between them. CDR1 is SNHLY and CDR2 is FYNNEI in the germline V gene. This CDR3 has 14 amino acids. The clonotype was recovered from a man aged 18 to 30 who received the YFV17D yellow fever vaccine. The V and J genes are TRBV2 and TRBJ2-6; unclear D gene. The sequences come from PBMCs, collected on the day of the first yellow fever vaccination. The CDR3 nucleotides read TGTGCCACCACAGCCTTCTCTGGGGCCAACGTCCTGACTTTC. This codes for CATTAFSGANVLTF.